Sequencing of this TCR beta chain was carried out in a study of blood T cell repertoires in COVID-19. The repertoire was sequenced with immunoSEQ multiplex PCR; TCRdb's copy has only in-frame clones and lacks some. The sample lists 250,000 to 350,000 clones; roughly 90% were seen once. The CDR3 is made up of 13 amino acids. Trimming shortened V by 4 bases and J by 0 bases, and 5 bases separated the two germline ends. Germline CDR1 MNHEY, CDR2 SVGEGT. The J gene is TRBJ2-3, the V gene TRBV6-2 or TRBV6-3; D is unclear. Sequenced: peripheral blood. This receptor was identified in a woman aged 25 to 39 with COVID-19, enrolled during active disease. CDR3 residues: CASSSPSTDTQYF. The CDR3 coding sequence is TGTGCCAGCAGTTCCCCTAGCACAGATACGCAGTATTTT.